A single T cell receptor beta chain is shown here with its context. Its antigen is still unknown. The sample is drawn from a study of shared clonotypes between healthy human individuals. Study conclusions and caveats: Sharing of clonotypes among donors was expected to vary with sequencing depth.

Genomic DNA from each subset was divided evenly over several immunoSEQ plates. This table comes from immunoSEQ multiplex PCR, and its TCRdb copy is limited to in-frame clones, with some not included. The sample has over 400,000 clones, over 70% seen once. CDR3 size: 17 residues. J gave up 3 bases and V 1 base, and 8 bases lay outside the gene matches. CDR1 is LGHNA and CDR2 is YSLEER in the germline V gene. This sequence was found in a woman in her 40s in good health. Some clones in this sample may be carry-over from other donors' samples. The genes are TRBV4-3 and TRBJ2-7; 11 bases agree with TRBD1. Input material: PBMCs. CDR3 in amino acids: CASSQGAVGTGGYEQYF. In DNA, the CDR3 is TGCGCCAGCAGCCAAGGGGCGGTCGGGACAGGGGGCTACGAGCAGTACTTC.